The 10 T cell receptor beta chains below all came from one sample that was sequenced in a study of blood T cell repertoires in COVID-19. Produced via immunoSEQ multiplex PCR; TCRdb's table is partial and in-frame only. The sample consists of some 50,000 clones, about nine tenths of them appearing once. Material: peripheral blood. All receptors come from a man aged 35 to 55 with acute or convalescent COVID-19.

For the CDR3, the DNA is TGTGCCAGCAGCACCGGGCCCCGCGGGACAGCAACTAATGAAAAACTGTTTTTT. It encodes CASSTGPRGTATNEKLFF. The chain employs TRBV11-3 and TRBJ1-4; 7 nucleotides match TRBD1. Losses at the gene ends were 5 bases for V and 0 bases for J; bases not matched to a gene: 12. From germline, CDR1 is SGHNT and CDR2 YENEEA. The CDR3 sequence is 18 residues long.

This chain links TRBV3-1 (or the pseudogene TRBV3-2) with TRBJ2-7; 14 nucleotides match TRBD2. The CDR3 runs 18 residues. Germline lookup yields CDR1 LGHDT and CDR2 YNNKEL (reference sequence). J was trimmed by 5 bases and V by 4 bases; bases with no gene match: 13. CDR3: CASSPSQRLAGGPDEQYF. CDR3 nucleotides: TGTGCCAGCAGCCCCAGCCAGAGACTAGCGGGAGGGCCGGACGAGCAGTACTTC.

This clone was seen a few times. CDR3 DNA sequence: TGTGCCAGTAAAGGTTTGGGGGGCACCGGGGAGCTGTTTTTT. This translates into CASKGLGGTGELFF. The J gene is TRBJ2-2, the V gene TRBV27, with a possible D match to TRBD2 (6 bases). Germline V CDR1 and CDR2: MNHEY, SMNVEV (reference sequence). The CDR3 is made up of 14 amino acids. V was cut by 9 bases and J by 4 bases, with 15 bases left in between.

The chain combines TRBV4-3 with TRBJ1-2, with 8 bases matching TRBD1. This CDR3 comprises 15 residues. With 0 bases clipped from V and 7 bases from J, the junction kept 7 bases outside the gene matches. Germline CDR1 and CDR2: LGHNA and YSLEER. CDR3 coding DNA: TGCGCCAGCAGCCAAGATGGTACAGGGGGAGCTGGCTACACCTTC. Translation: CASSQDGTGGAGYTF.

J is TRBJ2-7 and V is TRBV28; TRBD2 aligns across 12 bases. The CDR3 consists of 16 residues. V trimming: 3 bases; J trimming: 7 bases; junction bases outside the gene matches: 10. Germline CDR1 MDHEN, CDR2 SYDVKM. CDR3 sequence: CASSFASGRAGGEQYF. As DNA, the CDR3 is TGTGCCAGCAGTTTCGCTAGCGGGAGGGCCGGAGGTGAGCAGTACTTC.

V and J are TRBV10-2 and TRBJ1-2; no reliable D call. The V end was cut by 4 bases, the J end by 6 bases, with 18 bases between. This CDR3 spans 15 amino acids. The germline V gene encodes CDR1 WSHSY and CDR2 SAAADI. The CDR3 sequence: CASSAATALSHGYTF. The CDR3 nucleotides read TGCGCCAGCAGTGCCGCCACAGCCTTGTCGCATGGCTACACCTTC.

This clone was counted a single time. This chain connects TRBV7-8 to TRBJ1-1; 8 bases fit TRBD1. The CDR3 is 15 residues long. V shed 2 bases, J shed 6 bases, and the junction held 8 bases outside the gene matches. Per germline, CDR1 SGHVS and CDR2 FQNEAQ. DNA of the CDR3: TGTGCCAGCAGCTTATACACAGGGGGAGGCTCTGAAGCTTTCTTT. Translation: CASSLYTGGGSEAFF.

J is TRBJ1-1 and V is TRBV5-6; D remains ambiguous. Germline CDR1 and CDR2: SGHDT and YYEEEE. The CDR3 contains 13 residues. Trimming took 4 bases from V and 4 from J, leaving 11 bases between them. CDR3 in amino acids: CASSHGEGTEAFF. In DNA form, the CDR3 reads TGTGCCAGCAGCCATGGGGAGGGCACTGAAGCTTTCTTT.

The CDR3 DNA sequence: TGTGCTAGTGGTTTGGCGCGAACAGGGGGCGGTGATCAGCCCCAGCATTTT. Translated: CASGLARTGGGDQPQHF. The V call is TRBV12-5, the J call TRBJ1-5; TRBD1 matches 9 bases. The CDR3 consists of 17 residues. Germline V gives CDR1 LGHNT, CDR2 FRNRAP. V was clipped by 1 base and J by 5 bases; unmatched bases: 9.

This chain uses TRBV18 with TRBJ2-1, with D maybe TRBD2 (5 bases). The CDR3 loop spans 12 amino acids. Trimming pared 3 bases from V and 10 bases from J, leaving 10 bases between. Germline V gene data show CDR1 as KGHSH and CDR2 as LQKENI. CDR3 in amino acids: CASSPGLDEQFF. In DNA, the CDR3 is TGTGCCAGCTCACCCGGACTGGACGAGCAGTTCTTC.